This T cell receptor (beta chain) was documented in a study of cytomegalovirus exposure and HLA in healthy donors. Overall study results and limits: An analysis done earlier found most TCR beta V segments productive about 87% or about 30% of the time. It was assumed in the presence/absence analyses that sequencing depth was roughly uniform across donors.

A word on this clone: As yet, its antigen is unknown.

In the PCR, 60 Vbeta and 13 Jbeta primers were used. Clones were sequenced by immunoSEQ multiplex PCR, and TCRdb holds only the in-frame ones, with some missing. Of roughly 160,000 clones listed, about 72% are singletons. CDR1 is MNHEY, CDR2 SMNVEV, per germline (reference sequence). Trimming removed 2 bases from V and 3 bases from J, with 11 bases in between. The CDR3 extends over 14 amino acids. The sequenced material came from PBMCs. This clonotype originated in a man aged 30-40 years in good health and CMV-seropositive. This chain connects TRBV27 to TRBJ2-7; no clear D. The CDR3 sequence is CASSLQVNGYEQYF. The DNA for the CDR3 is TGTGCCAGCAGTTTACAGGTCAACGGCTACGAGCAGTACTTC.